The entry that follows covers one T cell receptor (beta chain) sequence. This sample was included in a study of blood T cell repertoires in COVID-19. Germline V gene lookup returns CDR1 ENHRY and CDR2 SYGVKD. Trimming took off 6 bases at V and 3 bases at J, with 11 bases between the two ends. This CDR3 has 14 residues. Clones were read by immunoSEQ multiplex PCR, and TCRdb kept only the in-frame ones, dropping some. The sample has 150,000 to 200,000 clones, 87% seen once. The sequence was collected from a woman between 50 and 59 years old with acute or convalescent COVID-19. The chain recombines TRBV10-3 with TRBJ1-4, with D possibly matching TRBD1 (6 bases). The material sequenced was peripheral blood. CDR3 in amino acids: CAISEDSPNEKLFF. CDR3 nucleotide sequence: TGTGCCATCAGCGAGGACAGTCCTAATGAAAAACTGTTTTTT.